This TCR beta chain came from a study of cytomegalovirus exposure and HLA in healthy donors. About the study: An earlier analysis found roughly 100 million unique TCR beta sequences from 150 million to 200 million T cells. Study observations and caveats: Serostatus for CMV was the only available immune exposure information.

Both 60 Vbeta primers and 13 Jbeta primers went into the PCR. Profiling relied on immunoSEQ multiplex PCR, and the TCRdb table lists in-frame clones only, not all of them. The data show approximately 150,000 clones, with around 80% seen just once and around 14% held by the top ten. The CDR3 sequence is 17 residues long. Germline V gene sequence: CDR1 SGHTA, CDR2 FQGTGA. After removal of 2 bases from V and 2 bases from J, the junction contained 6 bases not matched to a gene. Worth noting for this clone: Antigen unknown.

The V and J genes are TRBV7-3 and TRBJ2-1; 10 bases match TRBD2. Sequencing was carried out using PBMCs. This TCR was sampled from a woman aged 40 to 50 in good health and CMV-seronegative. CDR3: CASSLGLAGDTYNEQFF. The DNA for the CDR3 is TGTGCCAGCAGCTTAGGGCTAGCGGGAGATACCTACAATGAGCAGTTCTTC.